The 13 T cell receptor beta chains in this list originate from one sample, sequenced in a study of blood T cell repertoires in COVID-19. Data came from immunoSEQ multiplex PCR; TCRdb stores just in-frame clones and leaves some out. The sample carries 130,000 to 150,000 clones, 70% to 80% recorded once. Sequencing was carried out using peripheral blood. The receptors originated from a woman aged 70-85 years with COVID-19, enrolled during active disease.

The chain recombines TRBV5-4 with TRBJ2-2; a weak D match, TRBD1 (6 bases). The CDR3 is made up of 15 amino acids. Trimming pared 4 bases from V and 6 bases from J, leaving 16 bases between. Per the germline V gene, CDR1 is SGHNT and CDR2 is YYREEE (reference sequence). The DNA of the CDR3 is TGTGCCAGCAGCCTACAGGGTAACGTCGCCGGGGAGCTGTTTTTT. Amino acids: CASSLQGNVAGELFF. Supplemented by reference TRBV5-4 and TRBJ2-2, the full variable domain reads ETGVTQSPTHLIKTRGQQVTLRCSSQSGHNTVSWYQQALGQGPQFIFQYYREEENGRGNFPPRFSGLQFPNYSSELNVNALELDDSALYLCASSLQGNVAGELFFGEGSRLTVL.

This clone was observed many times. This chain uses TRBV2 with TRBJ2-7, with TRBD1 matching 9 bases. Germline values: CDR1 SNHLY, CDR2 FYNNEI. The CDR3 runs to 16 residues. Germline trimming cut 7 bases from V and 7 bases from J; bases unmatched to any gene: 17. DNA for the CDR3: TGTGCCAGCACGAAGACGCCGGGACAGGGACTTGAGGAGCAGTACTTC. Amino acids: CASTKTPGQGLEEQYF.

The V gene is TRBV15, the J gene TRBJ2-7, with a weak D call TRBD1 (6 bases). Trimming pared 9 bases from V and 3 bases from J, leaving 18 bases between. The CDR3 length is 14 residues. Germline V lookup: CDR1 LNHNV, CDR2 YYDKDF (reference sequence). CDR3 nucleotide sequence: TGTGCCACTGGGAACCTTAGGGGGAACTACGAGCAGTACTTC. Translated: CATGNLRGNYEQYF.

The chain uses TRBV12-3 or TRBV12-4 and TRBJ2-3; D not certain. CDR3 size: 12 residues. V lost 4 bases, J lost 8 bases, and 10 bases lay in between. The DNA for the CDR3 is TGTGCCAGCAGTTCCACACCTCTTACGCAGTATTTT. Amino acid sequence: CASSSTPLTQYF.

This chain links TRBV19 with TRBJ2-3, with 11 bases fitting TRBD2. Germline lookup yields CDR1 LNHDA and CDR2 SQIVND (reference sequence). J lost 7 bases, V lost 6 bases, and 6 bases had no gene match. The length of the CDR3 is 14 residues. The CDR3 reads CASRSSGGANTQYF. The CDR3 region has the DNA TGTGCCAGTAGGAGTAGCGGGGGGGCGAATACGCAGTATTTT.

The V gene is TRBV5-8, the J gene TRBJ2-3, with a possible D match to TRBD1 (7 bases). The CDR3 loop spans 15 amino acids. Between the trimmed V and J ends, which lost 6 bases and 6 bases, there was a span of 20 bases. Germline values: CDR1 SGHTS, CDR2 YDEGEE. The CDR3 nucleotides read TGTGCCAGCACAGCAGGGGGGCCAACGAAGGATACGCAGTATTTT. Translation gives CASTAGGPTKDTQYF.

This chain connects TRBV30 to TRBJ2-2; D possibly corresponds to TRBD2 (6 bases). Germline CDR1 and CDR2: GTSNPN and SVGIG (reference sequence). V lost 5 bases, J lost 6 bases, and 13 bases lay in between. The CDR3 has 13 amino acids. The CDR3 bases are TGTGCCTGGGGTGCTTGGGGGGCCGGGGAGCTGTTTTTT. It translates to CAWGAWGAGELFF.

The sample holds one count of this clone. J is TRBJ1-1 and V is TRBV6-5, with a weak D call TRBD1 (6 bases). The CDR3 extends over 15 amino acids. V gave up 8 bases and J gave up 7 bases, with 23 bases separating them. The germline V gene encodes CDR1 MNHEY and CDR2 SVGAGI. CDR3 nucleotide sequence: TGTGCCAGCGCTCTAGGCGGCAGGGGTTTGGGTGAAGCTTTCTTT. The encoded protein is CASALGGRGLGEAFF.

The chain joins TRBV9 to TRBJ2-1; 11 bases match TRBD2. The germline V gene has CDR1 SGDLS and CDR2 YYNGEE. The CDR3 sequence is 16 residues long. V lost 3 bases to trimming and J lost 4 bases; unmatched junction nucleotides: 6. CDR3 in amino acids: CASSAPSGGNYNEQFF. For the CDR3, the DNA is TGTGCCAGCAGCGCTCCTAGCGGGGGGAATTACAATGAGCAGTTCTTC.

The chain is built from TRBV27 and TRBJ2-3; 11 bases line up with TRBD1. Unmatched junction bases numbered 13, after V lost 6 bases and J lost 2 bases. The CDR3 extends over 18 amino acids. The germline V gene encodes CDR1 MNHEY and CDR2 SMNVEV (reference sequence). The CDR3 reads CASREGTGGSPLTDTQYF. The CDR3 DNA reads TGTGCCAGCAGGGAGGGGACAGGGGGTTCCCCGCTCACAGATACGCAGTATTTT.

The chain employs TRBV5-4 and TRBJ2-7; 7 nucleotides align to TRBD1. Unmatched junction bases numbered 10, after V lost 4 bases and J lost 0 bases. CDR1 is SGHNT, CDR2 YYREEE, per germline (reference sequence). This CDR3 comprises 16 residues. CDR3 residues: CASSPAPGQSSYEQYF. As DNA, the CDR3 is TGTGCCAGCAGCCCCGCCCCGGGACAGAGCTCCTACGAGCAGTACTTC.

V usage is TRBV4-1 and J usage is TRBJ1-5; unclear D gene. Germline V lookup: CDR1 MGHRA, CDR2 YSYEKL. The CDR3 totals 13 residues. V was pared by 0 bases and J by 7 bases, with 7 bases between. The CDR3: CASSQEPQQPQHF. CDR3 DNA sequence: TGCGCCAGCAGCCAAGAACCACAGCAGCCCCAGCATTTT.

The genes are TRBV6-5 and TRBJ2-3; D remains ambiguous. Germline CDR1 reads MNHEY; CDR2 reads SVGAGI. The CDR3 covers 12 residues. V gave up 4 bases and J gave up 4 bases, with 6 bases separating them. The CDR3 DNA is TGTGCCAGCAGTTTAAACTCAGATACGCAGTATTTT. It encodes CASSLNSDTQYF.